The 17 T cell receptor beta chains given below trace back to one sample, sequenced in a study of T cell repertoires in cytomegalovirus infection. MiXCR, run by TCRdb on the reads, gives a single entry per CDR3 protein. The table includes 400,000 or so distinct CDR3 sequences, around 32% detected once. The sample comprised PBMCs. All receptors come from a human donor in good health (CMV status not recorded). Some clones in this sample may be carry-over from other donors' samples.

In its sample, this clonotype was seen a few times. This sequence joins TRBV10-3 and TRBJ2-6; 10 nucleotides align to TRBD1. The CDR3 runs to 16 residues. Germline loops: CDR1 ENHRY, CDR2 SYGVKD. V shed 4 bases and J 0 bases; nucleotides not matched to a gene: 0. CDR3 in amino acids: CAISGTGGSGANVLTF. The CDR3 nucleotides read TGTGCCATCAGTGGGACAGGGGGCTCTGGGGCCAACGTCCTGACTTTC.

To note about this clonotype: A read error is possible here, since a much larger clone lies one base away. Because it lacks the conserved phenylalanine or tryptophan at the end, this CDR3 is likely a read error. The gene calls are TRBV7-2 and TRBJ2-3; 9 bases fit TRBD1. This CDR3 comprises 15 residues. Germline CDR1 and CDR2: SGHTA and FQGNSA. J was trimmed by 2 bases and V by 4 bases; bases with no gene match: 4. The CDR3 is CASSSRDRATDTQYC. DNA for the CDR3: TGTGCCAGCAGCTCCCGGGACAGGGCCACAGATACGCAGTATTGT.

The rearrangement links TRBV5-1 to TRBJ2-1; 15 bases match TRBD2. The J segment lost 12 bases and the V segment lost 3 bases, leaving 7 bases of the junction unmatched. The germline V gene has CDR1 SGHRS and CDR2 YFSETQ. CDR3 size: 15 residues. As DNA, the CDR3 is TGCGCCAGCAGCTCAGGACTAGCGGGGGGGCCGGGGCAGTTCTTC. This codes for CASSSGLAGGPGQFF.

Only a few counts were recorded for this clonotype. The germline gene is not matched at one end of the junction; a read error may be the cause. The chain uses TRBV5-3 and TRBJ1-4; D remains ambiguous. TRBV5-3 has ORF status, its function being uncertain. CDR3 length: 17 amino acids. This CDR3 reads CASSSSAGFATNEKLFF. CDR3 in DNA: TGTGCCAGCAGCTCGTCGGCTGGATTCGCAACTAATGAAAAACTGTTTTTT.

This clonotype occurred many times. J is TRBJ2-4 and V is TRBV6-6, with a weak D call TRBD2 (5 bases). This CDR3 spans 12 amino acids. Trimming pared 5 bases from V and 8 bases from J, leaving 10 bases between. The germline gives CDR1 MNHNY, CDR2 SVGAGI (reference sequence). The chain's CDR3 is CASSPGSDIQYF. In DNA form, the CDR3 reads TGTGCCAGCAGTCCGGGGAGTGACATTCAGTACTTC.

The rearrangement uses TRBV27 and TRBJ1-6; D not certain. This CDR3 is built from 14 residues. The V and J ends lost 7 bases and 7 bases respectively, with 14 bases between them. Germline V gene sequence: CDR1 MNHEY, CDR2 SMNVEV (reference sequence). The CDR3 DNA sequence: TGTGCCAGCAAGCGTAATGGAAGCAATTCACCCCTCCACTTT. This codes for CASKRNGSNSPLHF.

With regard to this clonotype: A much larger clone differs from this one at a single base, so this may be a read error. The V gene is TRBV7-8, the J gene TRBJ1-3; tentative D call: TRBD1 (6 bases). This CDR3 comprises 17 residues. V was pared by 1 base and J by 0 bases, with 13 bases between. CDR1 is SGHVS and CDR2 is FQNEAQ in the germline V gene. Here the CDR3 DNA reads TGTGCCAGCAGCTTAGAACCAGGGGATTCCTCTGGAAACACCATATATTTT. Translating gives CASSLEPGDSSGNTIYF.

This clonotype showed up just a few times. The chain combines TRBV25-1 with TRBJ2-7; no firm D call. Trimming took off 2 bases at V and 4 bases at J, with 12 bases between the two ends. This CDR3 is built from 14 residues. Germline values: CDR1 MGHDK, CDR2 SYGVNS. CDR3 protein: CASSEGRTLYEQYF. For the CDR3, the DNA is TGTGCCAGCAGTGAAGGACGGACCCTTTACGAGCAGTACTTC.

This clonotype turned up a few times. The chain uses TRBV7-2 and TRBJ1-5; D unresolved. Germline V gene sequence: CDR1 SGHTA, CDR2 FQGNSA. The CDR3 extends over 15 amino acids. Trimming cost V 0 bases and J 2 bases, with 8 bases left between them. CDR3 in DNA: TGTGCCAGCAGCTTAGCAGGGTTCGGCAATCAGCCCCAGCATTTT. Translated, it gives CASSLAGFGNQPQHF. The whole variable domain, filled in from reference TRBV7-2 and TRBJ1-5, reads GAGVSQSPSNKVTEKGKDVELRCDPISGHTALYWYRQSLGQGLEFLIYFQGNSAPDKSGLPSDRFSAERTGGSVSTLTIQRTQQEDSAVYLCASSLAGFGNQPQHFGDGTRLSIL.

As for this clonotype: A read error may account for a junction end that differs from germline. The V call is TRBV2, the J call TRBJ2-7; maybe TRBD2 (5 bases). The CDR3 extends over 13 amino acids. Per germline, CDR1 SNHLY and CDR2 FYNNEI. Here the CDR3 DNA reads TGTGCCCTCACTAGAACTAGGCACGACGAGCATTACTTC. Amino acid sequence: CALTRTRHDEHYF.

This clonotype turned up a few times. The V and J genes are TRBV4-3 and TRBJ1-1, with 7 nucleotides matching TRBD1. This CDR3 region has 16 residues. V lost 1 base and J lost 4; bases outside the gene matches: 9. Germline V gene data show CDR1 as LGHNA and CDR2 as YSLEER. CDR3 in amino acids: CASSQGPAGGSTEAFF. The CDR3 DNA follows: TGCGCCAGCAGCCAAGGGCCTGCAGGGGGGAGCACTGAAGCTTTCTTT.

This clonotype was observed a few times. The chain recombines TRBV24-1 with TRBJ2-3; TRBD2 aligns across 11 bases. Germline V CDR1 and CDR2: KGHDR, SFDVKD. V dropped 9 bases and J dropped 4; count of bases not matched to a gene: 14. The CDR3 covers 17 residues. The CDR3 protein is CATDFLLAGGYPDTQYF. The CDR3 region has the DNA TGTGCCACCGATTTTCTCCTAGCGGGGGGTTATCCAGATACGCAGTATTTT.

This sequence joins TRBV10-1 and TRBJ2-3, with 7 bases aligning to TRBD1. The CDR3 is 15 residues long. The V gene's germline CDR1 is WNHNN and CDR2 SYGVQD (reference sequence). After removal of 5 bases from V and 0 bases from J, the junction contained 5 bases not matched to a gene. The CDR3 DNA reads TGCGCCAGCAGTTCGGACAGGCCAAGCACAGATACGCAGTATTTT. Translating gives CASSSDRPSTDTQYF.

Notes on this clonotype: A much larger clone differs from this one at a single base, so this may be a read error. The chain combines TRBV7-2 with TRBJ1-5, with TRBD1 identical over 8 bases. This CDR3 contains 14 residues. Germline lookup yields CDR1 SGHTA and CDR2 FQGNSA. As DNA, the CDR3 is TGTTCCAGCAGCAGGACAGGGACCAATCAGCCCCAGCATTTT. Its protein is CSSSRTGTNQPQHF.

This clonotype was seen only a few times. The chain employs TRBV28 and TRBJ2-5; 8 bases agree with TRBD1. Germline CDR1 MDHEN, CDR2 SYDVKM. The CDR3 sequence is 15 residues long. V trimming: 5 bases; J trimming: 5 bases; junction bases outside the gene matches: 10. The CDR3 nucleotides read TGTGCCAGCAGTATCCCGACAGGGGCGGGGGAGACCCAGTACTTC. This encodes CASSIPTGAGETQYF.

This rearrangement joins TRBV3-1 to TRBJ1-6; D might be TRBD1 (6 bases). CDR3 length: 13 amino acids. The germline V gene has CDR1 LGHDT and CDR2 YNNKEL (reference sequence). Trimming took off 8 bases at V and 8 bases at J, with 13 bases between the two ends. CDR3 coding DNA: TGTGCCAGCGGGGGTGACAGGCATTCACCCCTCCACTTT. Its translation is CASGGDRHSPLHF.

The rearrangement links TRBV5-1 to TRBJ2-3, with TRBD1 identical over 7 bases. J gave up 5 bases and V 2 bases, and 2 bases lay outside the gene matches. The CDR3 covers 13 residues. The germline V gene has CDR1 SGHRS and CDR2 YFSETQ. This CDR3 is CASSLQGQDTQYF. CDR3 DNA sequence: TGCGCCAGCAGCTTACAGGGGCAAGATACGCAGTATTTT.